This T cell receptor beta chain was identified in a study of identical twins. Points from the study as a whole: Insertions were fewer in abundant cord blood beta clonotypes, whereas memory repertoires showed none of this pattern. Monozygotic twins shared more out-of-frame TCR alpha than recombination models predicted.

The CDR3 extends over 16 amino acids. Trimming pared 2 bases from V and 0 bases from J, leaving 11 bases between. TCRdb re-called the 5' RACE reads with MiXCR, one entry per CDR3 protein. This table holds some 570,000 distinct CDR3 sequences, 20% to 25% found once. Regarding this clonotype: Antigen: not known.

This sample also appeared in a second study, on yellow fever vaccine responses in identical twins. From that paper: Reported findings indicate that twins' vaccine T cell responses seemed partially convergent, partially personalized.

The chain combines TRBV12-3 or TRBV12-4 with TRBJ1-3; D might be TRBD1 (6 bases). The receptor was isolated from a woman in her late teens or twenties in good health. Source material: CD4+ T cells sorted from blood. DNA of the CDR3: TGTGCCAGCAGTTTATTCGGGGGCTTCTCTGGAAACACCATATATTTT. Translation gives CASSLFGGFSGNTIYF.